These 5 T cell receptor beta chains came from one sample sequenced in a study of control samples from healthy donors and cancer patients. Here immunoSEQ multiplex PCR was the method, and the copy in TCRdb shows in-frame clones only, minus some. The profile shows 90,000 to 100,000 clones, 79% of them singletons. Sequencing was carried out using blood. The receptor set was obtained from a woman in her twenties or thirties in good health.

This CDR3 reads CAISESRAGRYETQYF. CDR3 coding DNA: TGTGCCATCAGTGAGTCGAGGGCAGGGAGGTATGAGACCCAGTACTTC. The chain couples TRBV10-3 to TRBJ2-5; D might be TRBD2 (6 bases). V lost 0 bases to trimming and J lost 5 bases, with 16 bases between them. The V gene's germline CDR1 is ENHRY and CDR2 SYGVKD. The CDR3 consists of 16 residues.

The table lists this clone with a count of one. The chain has TRBV5-6 and TRBJ2-2, with 9 bases aligning to TRBD1. Germline CDR1 reads SGHDT; CDR2 reads YYEEEE. This CDR3 region has 16 residues. Germline trimming cut 2 bases from V and 6 bases from J; bases unmatched to any gene: 8. CDR3 loop: CASSLTGQGRAGELFF. In DNA, the CDR3 is TGTGCCAGCAGCTTAACGGGACAGGGAAGGGCCGGGGAGCTGTTTTTT.

This chain uses TRBV9 with TRBJ2-7; D possibly uses TRBD1 or TRBD2 (5 bases each). Trimming removed 3 bases from V and 2 bases from J, with 15 bases in between. The CDR3 is made up of 15 amino acids. Germline CDR1 SGDLS, CDR2 YYNGEE. The CDR3 sequence: CASSARSEGPYEQYF. The CDR3 bases are TGTGCCAGCAGCGCCAGAAGTGAGGGGCCCTACGAGCAGTACTTC.

V and J are TRBV6-5 and TRBJ1-2; D is perhaps TRBD1 (5 bases). Trimming pared 5 bases from V and 4 bases from J, leaving 17 bases between. CDR1 is MNHEY, CDR2 SVGAGI, per germline. This CDR3 has 15 amino acids. CDR3 DNA sequence: TGTGCCAGCAGTCGCGGGGCAAATCTTCCCTATGGCTACACCTTC. This gives the protein CASSRGANLPYGYTF.

This clone was found once. The CDR3, as DNA: TGTGCCAGCAGCTTCCGGGGACAGGGGGCGTCCTATGGCTACACCTTC. This translates into CASSFRGQGASYGYTF. The rearrangement joins TRBV5-4 to TRBJ1-2; 12 bases are a match to TRBD1. This CDR3 has 16 amino acids. The germline CDR1 and CDR2 sequences are SGHNT and YYREEE (reference sequence). With V trimmed by 2 bases and J by 4 bases, 6 bases remained unmatched.